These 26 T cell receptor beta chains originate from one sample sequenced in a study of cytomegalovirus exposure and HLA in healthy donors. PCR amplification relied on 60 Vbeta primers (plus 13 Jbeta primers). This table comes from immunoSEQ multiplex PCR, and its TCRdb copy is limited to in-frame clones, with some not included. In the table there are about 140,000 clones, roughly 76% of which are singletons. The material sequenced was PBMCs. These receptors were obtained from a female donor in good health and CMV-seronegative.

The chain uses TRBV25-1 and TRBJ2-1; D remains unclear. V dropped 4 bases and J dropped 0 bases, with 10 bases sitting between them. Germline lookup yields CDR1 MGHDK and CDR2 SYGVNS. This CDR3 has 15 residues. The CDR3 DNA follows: TGTGCCAGCAGTGTTAGACAACCCTCCTACAATGAGCAGTTCTTC. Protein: CASSVRQPSYNEQFF.

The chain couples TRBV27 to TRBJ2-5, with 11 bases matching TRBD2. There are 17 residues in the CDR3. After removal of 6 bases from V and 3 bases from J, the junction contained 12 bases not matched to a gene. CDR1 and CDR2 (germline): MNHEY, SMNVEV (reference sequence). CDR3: CASSYTPGLADKETQYF. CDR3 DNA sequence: TGTGCCAGCAGCTACACCCCGGGACTAGCGGACAAAGAGACCCAGTACTTC.

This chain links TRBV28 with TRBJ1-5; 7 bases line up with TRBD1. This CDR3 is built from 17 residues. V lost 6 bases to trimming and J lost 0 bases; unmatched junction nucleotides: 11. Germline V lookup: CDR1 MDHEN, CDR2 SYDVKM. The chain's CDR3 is CASSRLPGTASNQPQHF. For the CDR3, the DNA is TGTGCCAGCAGCCGACTTCCTGGGACAGCTAGCAATCAGCCCCAGCATTTT.

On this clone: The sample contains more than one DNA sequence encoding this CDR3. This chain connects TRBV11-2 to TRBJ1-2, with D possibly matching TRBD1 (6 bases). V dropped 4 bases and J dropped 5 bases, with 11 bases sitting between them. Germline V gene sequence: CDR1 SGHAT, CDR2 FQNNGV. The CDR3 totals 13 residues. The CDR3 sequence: CASSSTGPYGYTF. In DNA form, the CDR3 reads TGTGCCAGCAGCTCTACAGGGCCTTATGGCTACACCTTC.

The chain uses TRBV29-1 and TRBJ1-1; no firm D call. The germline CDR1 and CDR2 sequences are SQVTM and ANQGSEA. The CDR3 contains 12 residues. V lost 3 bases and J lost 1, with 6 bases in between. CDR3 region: CSVDRSNTEAFF. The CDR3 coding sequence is TGCAGCGTTGACAGGTCGAACACTGAAGCTTTCTTT.

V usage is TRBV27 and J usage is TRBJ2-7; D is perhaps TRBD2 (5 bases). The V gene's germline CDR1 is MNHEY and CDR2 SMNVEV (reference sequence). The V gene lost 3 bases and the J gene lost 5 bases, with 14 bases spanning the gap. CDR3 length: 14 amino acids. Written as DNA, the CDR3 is TGTGCCAGCAGTTTTGGACTCCCTGGGGACGAGCAGTACTTC. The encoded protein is CASSFGLPGDEQYF.

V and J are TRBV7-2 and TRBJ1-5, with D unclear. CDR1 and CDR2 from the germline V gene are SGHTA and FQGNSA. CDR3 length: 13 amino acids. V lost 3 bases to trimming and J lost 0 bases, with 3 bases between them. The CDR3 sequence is CASSFHSNQPQHF. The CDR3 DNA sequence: TGTGCCAGCAGCTTCCATAGCAATCAGCCCCAGCATTTT.

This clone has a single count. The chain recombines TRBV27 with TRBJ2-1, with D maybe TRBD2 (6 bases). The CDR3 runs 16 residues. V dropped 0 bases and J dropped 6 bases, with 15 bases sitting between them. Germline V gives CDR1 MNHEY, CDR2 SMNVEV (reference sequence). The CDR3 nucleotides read TGTGCCAGCAGTTTATCGGCGGGACCCGGTCTCAATGAGCAGTTCTTC. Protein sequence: CASSLSAGPGLNEQFF.

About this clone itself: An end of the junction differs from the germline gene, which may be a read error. The CDR3 DNA reads TGTGCCAGCAGTTATGGACTAGCGGGAGCCGGGGGGCTGTTTTTT. Translating it yields CASSYGLAGAGGLFF. The gene calls are TRBV6-5 and TRBJ2-2; TRBD2 aligns across 13 bases. This CDR3 is built from 15 residues. The germline gives CDR1 MNHEY, CDR2 SVGAGI.

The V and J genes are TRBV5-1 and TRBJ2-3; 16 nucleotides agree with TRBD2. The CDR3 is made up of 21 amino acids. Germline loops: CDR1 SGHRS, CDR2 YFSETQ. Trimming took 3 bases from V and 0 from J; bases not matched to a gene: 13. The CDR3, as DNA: TGCGCCAGCAGCTCCTCTCGGGGACTAGCGGGAGGGCCGTCTAGCACAGATACGCAGTATTTT. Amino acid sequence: CASSSSRGLAGGPSSTDTQYF.

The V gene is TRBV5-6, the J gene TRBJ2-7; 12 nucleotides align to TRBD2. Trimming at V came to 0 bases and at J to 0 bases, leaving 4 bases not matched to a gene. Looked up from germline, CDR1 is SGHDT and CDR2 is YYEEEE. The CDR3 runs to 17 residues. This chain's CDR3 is CASSLGTSGKSSYEQYF. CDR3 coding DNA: TGTGCCAGCAGCTTGGGGACTAGCGGGAAAAGCTCCTACGAGCAGTACTTC.

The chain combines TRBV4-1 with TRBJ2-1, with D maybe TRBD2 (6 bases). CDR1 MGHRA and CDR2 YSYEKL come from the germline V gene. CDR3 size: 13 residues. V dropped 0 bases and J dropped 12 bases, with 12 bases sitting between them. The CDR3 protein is CASSQERRDPQFF. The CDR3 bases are TGCGCCAGCAGCCAAGAGCGGAGGGACCCGCAGTTCTTC.

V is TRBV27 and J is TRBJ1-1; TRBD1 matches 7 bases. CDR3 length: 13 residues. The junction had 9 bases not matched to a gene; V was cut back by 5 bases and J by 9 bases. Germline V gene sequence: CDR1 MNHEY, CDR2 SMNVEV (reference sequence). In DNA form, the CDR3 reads TGTGCCAGCAGTGATCGACAGGGAGAAAAAGCTTTCTTT. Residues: CASSDRQGEKAFF.

The CDR3 loop reads CASSPMQGKTEAFF. The CDR3 DNA is TGTGCCAGCTCACCAATGCAGGGAAAAACTGAAGCTTTCTTT. The chain couples TRBV18 to TRBJ1-1; possibly TRBD1 for D (5 bases). The CDR3 is made up of 14 amino acids. Germline V gives CDR1 KGHSH, CDR2 LQKENI. V lost 2 bases, J lost 5 bases, and 12 bases lay in between.

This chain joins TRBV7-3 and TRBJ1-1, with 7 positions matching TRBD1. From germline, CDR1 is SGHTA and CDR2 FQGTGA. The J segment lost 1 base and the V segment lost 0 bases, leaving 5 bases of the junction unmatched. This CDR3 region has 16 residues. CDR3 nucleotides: TGTGCCAGCAGCTTAACCCCCGGGACAGAGAACACTGAAGCTTTCTTT. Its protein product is CASSLTPGTENTEAFF. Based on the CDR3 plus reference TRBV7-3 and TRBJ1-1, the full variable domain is GAGVSQTPSNKVTEKGKYVELRCDPISGHTALYWYRQSLGQGPEFLIYFQGTGAADDSGLPNDRFFAVRPEGSVSTLKIQRTERGDSAVYLCASSLTPGTENTEAFFGQGTRLTVV.

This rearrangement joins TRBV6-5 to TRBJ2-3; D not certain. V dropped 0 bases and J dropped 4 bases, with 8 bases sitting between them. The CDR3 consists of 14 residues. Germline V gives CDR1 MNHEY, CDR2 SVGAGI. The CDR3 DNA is TGTGCCAGCAGTTACTCGCAGAGGCCAGATACGCAGTATTTT. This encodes CASSYSQRPDTQYF.

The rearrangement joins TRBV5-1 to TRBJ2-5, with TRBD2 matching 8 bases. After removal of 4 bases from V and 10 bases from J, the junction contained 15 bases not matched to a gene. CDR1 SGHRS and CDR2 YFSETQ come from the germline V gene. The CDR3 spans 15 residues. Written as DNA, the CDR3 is TGCGCCAGCAGCCTCCGGGGGGGCGGGACGGAGGACCAGTACTTC. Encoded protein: CASSLRGGGTEDQYF. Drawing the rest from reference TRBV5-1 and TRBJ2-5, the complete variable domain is KAGVTQTPRYLIKTRGQQVTLSCSPISGHRSVSWYQQTPGQGLQFLFEYFSETQRNKGNFPGRFSGRQFSNSRSEMNVSTLELGDSALYLCASSLRGGGTEDQYFGPGTRLLVL.

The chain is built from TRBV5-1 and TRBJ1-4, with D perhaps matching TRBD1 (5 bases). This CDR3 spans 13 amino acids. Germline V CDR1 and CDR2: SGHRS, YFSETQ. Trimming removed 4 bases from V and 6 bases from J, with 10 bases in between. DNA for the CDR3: TGCGCCAGCAGCCCTACGACAGATGAAAAACTGTTTTTT. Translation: CASSPTTDEKLFF.

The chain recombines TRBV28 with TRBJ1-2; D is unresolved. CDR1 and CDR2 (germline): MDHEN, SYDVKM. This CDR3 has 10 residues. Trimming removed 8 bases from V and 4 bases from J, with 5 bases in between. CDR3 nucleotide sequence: TGTGCCAGCGGGAGCTATGGCTACACCTTC. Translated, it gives CASGSYGYTF.

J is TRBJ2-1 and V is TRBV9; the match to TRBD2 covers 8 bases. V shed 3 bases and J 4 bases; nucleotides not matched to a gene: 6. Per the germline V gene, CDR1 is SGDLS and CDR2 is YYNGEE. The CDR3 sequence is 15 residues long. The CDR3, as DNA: TGTGCCAGCAGCGCCTGGACTAGCAGTTACAATGAGCAGTTCTTC. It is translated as CASSAWTSSYNEQFF.

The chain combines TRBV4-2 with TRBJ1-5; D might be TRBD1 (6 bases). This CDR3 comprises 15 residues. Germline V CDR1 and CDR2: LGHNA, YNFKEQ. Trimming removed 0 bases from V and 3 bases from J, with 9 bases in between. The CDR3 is CASSQDTGINQPQHF. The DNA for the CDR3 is TGTGCCAGCAGCCAAGATACAGGGATCAATCAGCCCCAGCATTTT.

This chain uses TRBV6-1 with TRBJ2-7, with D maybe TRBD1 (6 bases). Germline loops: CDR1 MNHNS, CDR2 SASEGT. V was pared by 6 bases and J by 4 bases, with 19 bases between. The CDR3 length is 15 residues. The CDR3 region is CASSSWDIGEYEQYF. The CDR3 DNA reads TGTGCCAGCAGCTCCTGGGACATCGGGGAGTACGAGCAGTACTTC.

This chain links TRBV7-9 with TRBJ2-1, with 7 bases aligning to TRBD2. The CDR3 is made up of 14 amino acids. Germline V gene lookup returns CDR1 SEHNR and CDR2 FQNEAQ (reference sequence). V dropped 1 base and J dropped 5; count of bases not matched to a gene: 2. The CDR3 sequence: CASSLGRGNNEQFF. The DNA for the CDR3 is TGTGCCAGCAGCTTAGGGCGGGGGAACAATGAGCAGTTCTTC. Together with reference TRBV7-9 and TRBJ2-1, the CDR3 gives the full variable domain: DTGVSQNPRHKITKRGQNVTFRCDPISEHNRLYWYRQTLGQGPEFLTYFQNEAQLEKSRLLSDRFSAERPKGSFSTLEIQRTEQGDSAMYLCASSLGRGNNEQFFGPGTRLTVL.

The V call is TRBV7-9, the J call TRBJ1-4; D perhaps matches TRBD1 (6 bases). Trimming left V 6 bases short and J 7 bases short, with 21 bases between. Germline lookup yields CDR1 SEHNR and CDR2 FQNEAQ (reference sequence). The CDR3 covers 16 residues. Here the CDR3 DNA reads TGTGCCAGCAGTTCGGACAGCGGGATCCTAGTTGAAAAACTGTTTTTT. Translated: CASSSDSGILVEKLFF. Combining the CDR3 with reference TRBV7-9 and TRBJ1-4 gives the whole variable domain DTGVSQNPRHKITKRGQNVTFRCDPISEHNRLYWYRQTLGQGPEFLTYFQNEAQLEKSRLLSDRFSAERPKGSFSTLEIQRTEQGDSAMYLCASSSDSGILVEKLFFGSGTQLSVL.

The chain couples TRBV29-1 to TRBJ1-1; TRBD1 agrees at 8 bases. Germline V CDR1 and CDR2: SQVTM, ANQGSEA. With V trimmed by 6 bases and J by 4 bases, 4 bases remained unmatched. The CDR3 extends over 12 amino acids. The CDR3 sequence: CSVYRGITEAFF. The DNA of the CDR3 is TGCAGCGTGTACAGGGGGATCACTGAAGCTTTCTTT.

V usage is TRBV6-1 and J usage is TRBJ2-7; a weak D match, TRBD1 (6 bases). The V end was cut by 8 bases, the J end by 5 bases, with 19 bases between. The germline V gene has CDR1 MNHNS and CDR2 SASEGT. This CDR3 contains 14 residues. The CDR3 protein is CASGRGTQGHEQYF. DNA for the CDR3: TGTGCCAGCGGGCGAGGGACACAGGGACACGAGCAGTACTTC.